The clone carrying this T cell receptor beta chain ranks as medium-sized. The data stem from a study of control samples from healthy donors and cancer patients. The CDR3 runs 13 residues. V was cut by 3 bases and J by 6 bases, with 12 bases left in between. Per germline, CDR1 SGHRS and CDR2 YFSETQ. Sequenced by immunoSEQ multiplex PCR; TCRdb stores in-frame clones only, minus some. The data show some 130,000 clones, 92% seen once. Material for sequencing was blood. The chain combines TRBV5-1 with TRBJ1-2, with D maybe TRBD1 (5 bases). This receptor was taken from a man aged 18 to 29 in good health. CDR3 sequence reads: CASSSWGGDGYTF. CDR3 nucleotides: TGCGCCAGCAGCTCGTGGGGCGGGGATGGCTACACCTTC.